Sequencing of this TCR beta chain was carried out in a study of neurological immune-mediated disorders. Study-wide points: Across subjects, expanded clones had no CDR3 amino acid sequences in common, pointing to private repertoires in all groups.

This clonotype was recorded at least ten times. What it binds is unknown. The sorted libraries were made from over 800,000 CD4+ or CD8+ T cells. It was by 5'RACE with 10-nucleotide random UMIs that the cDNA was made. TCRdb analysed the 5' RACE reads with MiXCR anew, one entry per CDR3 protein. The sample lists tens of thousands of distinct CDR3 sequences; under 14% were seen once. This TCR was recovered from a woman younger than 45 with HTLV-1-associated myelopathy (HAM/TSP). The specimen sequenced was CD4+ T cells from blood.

CDR3 DNA sequence: TGCAGTGCTAGTATTCAGACACGACTTTCCACAGATACGCAGTATTTT. This translates into CSASIQTRLSTDTQYF. The chain is built from TRBV20-1 and TRBJ2-3; the D is unclear. Looked up from germline, CDR1 is DFQATT and CDR2 is SNEGSKA (reference sequence). The length of the CDR3 is 16 residues. The ends were cut back, 3 bases at V and 2 bases at J, with 18 bases in the middle.